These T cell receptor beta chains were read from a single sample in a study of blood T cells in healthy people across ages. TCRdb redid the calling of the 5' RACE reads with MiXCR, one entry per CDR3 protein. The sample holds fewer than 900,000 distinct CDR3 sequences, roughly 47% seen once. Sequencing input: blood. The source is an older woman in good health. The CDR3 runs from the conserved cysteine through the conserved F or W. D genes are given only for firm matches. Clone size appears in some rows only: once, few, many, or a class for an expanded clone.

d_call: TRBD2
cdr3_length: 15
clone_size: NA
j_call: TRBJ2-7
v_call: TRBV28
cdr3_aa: CARSPTSGRGYGQYF
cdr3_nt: TGTGCCCGCAGCCCCACTAGCGGGAGAGGTTACGGGCAGTACTTC

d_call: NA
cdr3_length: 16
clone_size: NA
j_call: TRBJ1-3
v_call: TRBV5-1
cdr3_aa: CASSPNPTASGNTIYF
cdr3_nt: TGCGCCAGCAGCCCTAACCCGACGGCGTCTGGAAACACCATATATTTT

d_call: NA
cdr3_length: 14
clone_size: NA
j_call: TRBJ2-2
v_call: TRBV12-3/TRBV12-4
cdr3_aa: CASSLVRNTGELFF
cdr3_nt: TGTGCCAGCAGTTTAGTTAGAAACACCGGGGAGCTGTTTTTT

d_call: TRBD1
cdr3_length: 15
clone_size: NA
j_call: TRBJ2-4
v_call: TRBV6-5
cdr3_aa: CASSLDRARSYGQYF
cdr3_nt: TGTGCCAGCAGTTTGGACAGGGCTCGCTCCTACGGGCAGTACTTC

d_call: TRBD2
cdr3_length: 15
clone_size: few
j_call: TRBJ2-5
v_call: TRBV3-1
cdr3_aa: CASGTLAGGPGTQYF
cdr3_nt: TGTGCCAGCGGAACACTAGCGGGAGGGCCAGGGACCCAGTACTTC

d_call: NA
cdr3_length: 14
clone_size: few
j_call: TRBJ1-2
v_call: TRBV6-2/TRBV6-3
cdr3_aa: CASSLREGNYGYTF
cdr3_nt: TGTGCCAGTAGCCTCCGTGAAGGCAACTATGGCTACACCTTC

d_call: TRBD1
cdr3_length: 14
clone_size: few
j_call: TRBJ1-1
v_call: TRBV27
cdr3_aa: CASRSGQGNTEAFF
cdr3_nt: TGTGCCAGCAGATCGGGACAGGGGAACACTGAAGCTTTCTTT

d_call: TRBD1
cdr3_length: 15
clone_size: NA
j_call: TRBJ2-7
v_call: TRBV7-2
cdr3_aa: CASTEGTDSSYEQYF
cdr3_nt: TGTGCCAGCACCGAGGGGACAGACAGCTCCTACGAGCAGTACTTC

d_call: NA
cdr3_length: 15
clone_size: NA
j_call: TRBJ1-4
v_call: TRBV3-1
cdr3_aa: CASSQKFGVSEKLFF
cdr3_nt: TGTGCCAGCAGCCAGAAGTTCGGGGTTTCGGAAAAACTGTTTTTT

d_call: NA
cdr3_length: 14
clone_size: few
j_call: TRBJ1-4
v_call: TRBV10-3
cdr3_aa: CAIKSGATNEKLFF
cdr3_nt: TGTGCCATCAAGAGCGGCGCAACTAATGAAAAACTGTTTTTT

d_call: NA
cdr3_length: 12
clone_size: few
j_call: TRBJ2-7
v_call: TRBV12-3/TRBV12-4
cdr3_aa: CASSLIQGEQYF
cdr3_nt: TGTGCCAGCAGCCTAATACAGGGCGAGCAGTACTTC

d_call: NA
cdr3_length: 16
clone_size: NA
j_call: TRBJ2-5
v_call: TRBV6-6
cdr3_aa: CASSYSFGGNGETQYF
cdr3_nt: TGTGCCAGCAGTTACTCGTTTGGGGGAAATGGAGAGACCCAGTACTTC

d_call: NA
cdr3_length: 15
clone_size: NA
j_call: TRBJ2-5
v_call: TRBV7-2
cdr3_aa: CASSLLTGREETQYF
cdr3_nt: TGTGCCAGCAGCTTACTGACAGGGAGGGAGGAGACCCAGTACTTC

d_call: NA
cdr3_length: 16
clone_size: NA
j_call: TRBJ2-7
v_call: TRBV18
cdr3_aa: CATSPRDGINSYEQYF
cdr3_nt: TGTGCCACCTCACCACGGGACGGGATAAACTCCTACGAGCAGTACTTC

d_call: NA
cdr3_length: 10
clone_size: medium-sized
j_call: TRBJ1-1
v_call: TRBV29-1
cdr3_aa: CSALLSWAFF
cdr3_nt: TGCAGCGCCCTTCTTTCCTGGGCTTTCTTT

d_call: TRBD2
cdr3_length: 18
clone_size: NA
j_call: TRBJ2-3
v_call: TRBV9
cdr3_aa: CASSPQLAGSLYIDTQYF
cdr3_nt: TGTGCCAGCAGCCCCCAACTAGCGGGGTCTCTTTACATAGATACGCAGTATTTT

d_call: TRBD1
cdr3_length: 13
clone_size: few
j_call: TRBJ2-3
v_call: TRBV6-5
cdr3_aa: CASSYRRQGAPYF
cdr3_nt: TGTGCCAGCAGTTACCGAAGACAGGGGGCGCCGTATTTT

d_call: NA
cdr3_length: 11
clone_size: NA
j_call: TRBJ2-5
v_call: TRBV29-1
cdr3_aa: CSVEDHPAQYF
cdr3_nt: TGCAGCGTTGAAGATCACCCGGCGCAGTACTTC

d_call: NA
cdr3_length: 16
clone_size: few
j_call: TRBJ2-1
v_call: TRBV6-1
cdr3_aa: CASSEAFGSPYNEQFF
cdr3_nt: TGTGCCAGCAGTGAAGCGTTCGGCAGCCCCTACAATGAGCAGTTCTTC

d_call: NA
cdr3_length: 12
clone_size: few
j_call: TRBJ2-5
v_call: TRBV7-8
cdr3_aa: CARQGRGETQYF
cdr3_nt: TGTGCCAGACAGGGGAGGGGTGAGACCCAGTACTTC

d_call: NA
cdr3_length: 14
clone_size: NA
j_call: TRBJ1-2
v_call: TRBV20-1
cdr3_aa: CSASDTGTGYGYTF
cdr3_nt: TGCAGTGCTAGTGATACCGGGACGGGCTATGGCTACACCTTC

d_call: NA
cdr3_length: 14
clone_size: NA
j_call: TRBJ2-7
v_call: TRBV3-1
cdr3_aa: CASSQREGSGEQYF
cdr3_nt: TGTGCCAGCAGCCAAAGGGAAGGGTCTGGCGAGCAGTACTTC

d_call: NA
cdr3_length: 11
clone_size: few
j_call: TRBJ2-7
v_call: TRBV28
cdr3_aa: CASTNAYEQYF
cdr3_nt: TGTGCCAGCACCAATGCCTACGAGCAGTACTTC

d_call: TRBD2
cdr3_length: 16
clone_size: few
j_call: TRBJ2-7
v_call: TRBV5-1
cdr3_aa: CASSSLLAVASYEQYF
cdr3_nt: TGCGCCAGCAGCTCCTTACTAGCGGTCGCCTCCTACGAGCAGTACTTC

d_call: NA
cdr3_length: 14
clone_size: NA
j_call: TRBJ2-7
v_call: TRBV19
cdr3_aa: CASSIPGLDYEQYF
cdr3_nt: TGTGCCAGTAGTATCCCGGGGCTGGACTACGAGCAGTACTTC

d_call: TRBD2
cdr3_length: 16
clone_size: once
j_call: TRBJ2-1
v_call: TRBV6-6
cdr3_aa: CASSTKRELRYNEQFF
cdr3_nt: TGTGCCAGCAGTACAAAGCGGGAGTTAAGGTACAATGAGCAGTTCTTC

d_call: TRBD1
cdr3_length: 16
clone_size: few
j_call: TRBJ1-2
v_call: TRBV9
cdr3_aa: CASSRQGTVPNYGYTF
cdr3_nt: TGTGCCAGCAGCCGACAGGGGACAGTCCCGAACTATGGCTACACCTTC

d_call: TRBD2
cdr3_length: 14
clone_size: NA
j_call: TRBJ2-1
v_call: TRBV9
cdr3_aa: CASSVGGGAGEQFF
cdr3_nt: TGTGCCAGCAGCGTAGGCGGGGGGGCCGGTGAGCAGTTCTTC

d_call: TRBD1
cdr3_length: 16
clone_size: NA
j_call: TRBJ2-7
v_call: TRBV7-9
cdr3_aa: CASSFWLPTGGYEQYF
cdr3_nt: TGTGCCAGCAGCTTTTGGTTACCGACAGGGGGCTACGAGCAGTACTTC

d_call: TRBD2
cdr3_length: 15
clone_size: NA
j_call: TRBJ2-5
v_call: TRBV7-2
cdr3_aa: CASSESGSVQETQYF
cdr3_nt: TGTGCCAGCAGCGAAAGCGGGAGCGTCCAAGAGACCCAGTACTTC

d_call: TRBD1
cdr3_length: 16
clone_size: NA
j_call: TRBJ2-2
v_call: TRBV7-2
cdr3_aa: CASSLAGQGISGELFF
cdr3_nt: TGTGCCAGCAGCTTAGCGGGACAGGGTATCTCCGGGGAGCTGTTTTTT

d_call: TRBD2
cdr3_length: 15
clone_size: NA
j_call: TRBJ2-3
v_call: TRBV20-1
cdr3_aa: CSAKGTSGYTDTQYF
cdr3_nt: TGCAGTGCTAAGGGGACTAGCGGGTACACAGATACGCAGTATTTT

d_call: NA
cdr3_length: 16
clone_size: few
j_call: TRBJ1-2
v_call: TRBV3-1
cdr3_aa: CASSPTGLKANYGYTF
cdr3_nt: TGTGCCAGCAGCCCCACGGGACTGAAAGCTAACTATGGCTACACCTTC

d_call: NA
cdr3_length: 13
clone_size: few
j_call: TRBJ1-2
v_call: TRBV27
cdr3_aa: CASSLSVNYGYTF
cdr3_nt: TGTGCCAGCAGTTTATCGGTTAACTATGGCTACACCTTC

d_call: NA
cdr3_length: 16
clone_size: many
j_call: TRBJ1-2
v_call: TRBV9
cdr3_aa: CASSPASGGLSLINTF
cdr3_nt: TGTGCCAGCAGCCCCGCGAGTGGGGGCCTGTCTCTCATAAACACCTTC

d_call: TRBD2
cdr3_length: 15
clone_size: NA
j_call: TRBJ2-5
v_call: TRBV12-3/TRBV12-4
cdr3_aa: CASRPGLAEKETQYF
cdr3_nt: TGTGCCAGCAGACCGGGACTAGCGGAGAAAGAGACCCAGTACTTC

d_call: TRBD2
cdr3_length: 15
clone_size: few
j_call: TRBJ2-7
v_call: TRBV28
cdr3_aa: CASSQDRGVSYEQYF
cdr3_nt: TGTGCCAGCAGCCAGGACCGGGGGGTTTCCTACGAGCAGTACTTC

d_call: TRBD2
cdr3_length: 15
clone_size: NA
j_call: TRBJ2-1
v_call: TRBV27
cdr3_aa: CASSLRPSGTNEQFF
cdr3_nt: TGTGCCAGCAGTTTAAGGCCTAGCGGGACCAATGAGCAGTTCTTC

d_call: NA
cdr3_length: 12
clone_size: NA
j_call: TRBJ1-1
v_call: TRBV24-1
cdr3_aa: CATRAGNTEAFF
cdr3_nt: TGTGCCACCAGGGCAGGGAACACTGAAGCTTTCTTT

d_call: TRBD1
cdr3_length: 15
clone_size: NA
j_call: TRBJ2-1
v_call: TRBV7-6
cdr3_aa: CASTPGQGAFNEQFF
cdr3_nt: TGTGCCAGCACCCCTGGTCAGGGGGCATTCAATGAGCAGTTCTTC

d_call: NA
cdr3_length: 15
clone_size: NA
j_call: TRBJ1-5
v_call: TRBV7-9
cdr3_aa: CASSLMDGDNQPQHF
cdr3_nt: TGTGCCAGCAGCTTGATGGACGGTGACAATCAGCCCCAGCATTTT

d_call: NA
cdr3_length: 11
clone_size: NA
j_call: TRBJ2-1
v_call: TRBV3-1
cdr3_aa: CASRQINEQFF
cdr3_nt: TGTGCCAGCAGGCAAATCAATGAGCAGTTCTTC

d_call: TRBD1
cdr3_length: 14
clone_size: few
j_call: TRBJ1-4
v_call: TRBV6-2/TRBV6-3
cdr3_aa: CASTRPGQGTKLFF
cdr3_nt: TGTGCCAGCACCCGACCGGGACAGGGGACGAAACTGTTTTTT

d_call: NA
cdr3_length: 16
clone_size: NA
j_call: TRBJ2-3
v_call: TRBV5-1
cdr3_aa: CASSLATELSTDTQYF
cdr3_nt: TGCGCCAGCAGCTTGGCGACAGAACTTAGCACAGATACGCAGTATTTT

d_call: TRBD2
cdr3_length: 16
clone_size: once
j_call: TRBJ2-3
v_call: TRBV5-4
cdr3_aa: CASSLPGRAGVDTQYF
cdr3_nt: TGTGCCAGCAGCTTACCGGGACGAGCGGGAGTCGATACGCAGTATTTT

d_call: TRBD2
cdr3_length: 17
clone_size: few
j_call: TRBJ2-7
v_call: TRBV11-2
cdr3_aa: CASSLGGDSGTKYEQYF
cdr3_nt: TGTGCCAGCAGCTTAGGGGGGGATAGCGGGACCAAGTACGAGCAGTACTTC

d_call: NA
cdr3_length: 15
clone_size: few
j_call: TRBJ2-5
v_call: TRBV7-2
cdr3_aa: CASSNLAGDQETQYF
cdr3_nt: TGTGCCAGCAGCAACCTCGCCGGGGACCAAGAGACCCAGTACTTC

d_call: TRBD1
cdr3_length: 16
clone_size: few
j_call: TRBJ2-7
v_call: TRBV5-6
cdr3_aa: CASSLLPGQGSYEQYF
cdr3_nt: TGTGCCAGCAGCTTGCTGCCGGGACAGGGTTCCTACGAGCAGTACTTC